What follows describes a single TCR beta chain. Per the germline V gene, CDR1 is MNHNY and CDR2 is SVGAGI (reference sequence). The CDR3 length is 16 residues. Unmatched junction bases numbered 11, after V lost 5 bases and J lost 5 bases. The data stem from a study of cytomegalovirus exposure and HLA in healthy donors. Primers for the PCR totalled 60 Vbeta and 13 Jbeta. Sequenced by immunoSEQ multiplex PCR; TCRdb stores in-frame clones only, minus some. This sample's clone table lists 75,000 to 80,000 clones. Sequenced: PBMCs. The TCR originated in a man aged 18 to 29 in good health and CMV-seropositive. V is TRBV6-6 and J is TRBJ1-5; 8 bases line up with TRBD1. CDR3 sequence (DNA): TGTGCCAGCAGTCCACGGACAGGGAAGAACTATCAGCCCCAGCATTTT. Protein: CASSPRTGKNYQPQHF.